This TCR beta chain appears in the sequencing data of a study of PD-1 blockade in classical Hodgkin lymphoma. The germline gives CDR1 SSHAT, CDR2 FNYEAQ (reference sequence). There are 14 residues in the CDR3. The V segment lost 5 bases and the J segment 4 bases; nucleotides outside the gene matches: 5. Stated time point: cycle 4 day 1 (C4D1), after less than 7 weeks of nivolumab. Autologous stem cell transplantation was followed by relapse in every patient, and brentuximab vedotin exposure varied. Magnetic negative selection was used to purify CD4+ T cells from PBMCs that had been thawed. The method was immunoSEQ multiplex PCR; TCRdb's version includes in-frame clones alone and lacks a portion of them. This sample yields more than 9,000 clones, of which around 76% are seen a single time; 3% to 3.5% belongs to the top ten.

The sample was CD4+ T cells from blood, taken before the fourth cycle of nivolumab. This chain uses TRBV7-7 with TRBJ2-1, with TRBD2 identical over 7 bases. This TCR derives from a human donor with classical Hodgkin lymphoma. The CDR3 reads CASSPSSGYNEQFF. CDR3 sequence (DNA): TGTGCCAGCAGCCCCTCTAGCGGTTACAATGAGCAGTTCTTC.